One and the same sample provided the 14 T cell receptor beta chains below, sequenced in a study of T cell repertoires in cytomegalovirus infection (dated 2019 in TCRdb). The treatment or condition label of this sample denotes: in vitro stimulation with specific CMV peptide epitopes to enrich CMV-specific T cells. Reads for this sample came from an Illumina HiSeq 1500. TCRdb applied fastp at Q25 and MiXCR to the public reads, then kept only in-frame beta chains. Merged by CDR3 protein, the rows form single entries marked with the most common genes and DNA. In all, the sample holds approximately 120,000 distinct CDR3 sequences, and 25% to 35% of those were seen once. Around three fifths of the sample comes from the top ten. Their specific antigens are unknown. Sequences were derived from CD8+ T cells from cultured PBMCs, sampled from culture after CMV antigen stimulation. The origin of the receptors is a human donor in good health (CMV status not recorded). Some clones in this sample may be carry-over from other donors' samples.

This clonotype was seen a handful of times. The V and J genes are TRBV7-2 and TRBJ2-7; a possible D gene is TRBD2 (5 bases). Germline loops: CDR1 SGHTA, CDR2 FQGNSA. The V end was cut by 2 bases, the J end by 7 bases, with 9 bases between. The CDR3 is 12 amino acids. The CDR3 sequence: CASSLIGVEQYF. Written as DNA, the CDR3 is TGTGCCAGCAGCTTAATCGGGGTAGAGCAGTACTTC.

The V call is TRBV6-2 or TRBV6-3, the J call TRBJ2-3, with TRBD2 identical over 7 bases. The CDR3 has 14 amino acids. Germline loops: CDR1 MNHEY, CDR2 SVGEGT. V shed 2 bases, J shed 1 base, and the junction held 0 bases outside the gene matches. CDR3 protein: CASSYAGGTDTQYF. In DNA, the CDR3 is TGTGCCAGCAGTTACGCGGGGGGCACAGATACGCAGTATTTT.

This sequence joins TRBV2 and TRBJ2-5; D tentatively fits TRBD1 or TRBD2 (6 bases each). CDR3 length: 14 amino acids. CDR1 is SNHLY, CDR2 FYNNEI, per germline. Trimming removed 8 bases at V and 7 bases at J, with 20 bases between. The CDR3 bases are TGTGCCAGCGGGAACGGGGGCGGTTTACTGACCCAGTACTTC. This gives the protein CASGNGGGLLTQYF.

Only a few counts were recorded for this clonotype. Written as DNA, the CDR3 is TGTGCCAGCAGTGACTGGGACAGGACCTACGAGCAGTACTTC. Encoded protein: CASSDWDRTYEQYF. The chain links TRBV6-6 to TRBJ2-7; 8 nucleotides agree with TRBD1. Germline V gene lookup returns CDR1 MNHNY and CDR2 SVGAGI (reference sequence). This CDR3 region has 14 residues. Losses at the gene ends were 5 bases for V and 2 bases for J; bases not matched to a gene: 5.

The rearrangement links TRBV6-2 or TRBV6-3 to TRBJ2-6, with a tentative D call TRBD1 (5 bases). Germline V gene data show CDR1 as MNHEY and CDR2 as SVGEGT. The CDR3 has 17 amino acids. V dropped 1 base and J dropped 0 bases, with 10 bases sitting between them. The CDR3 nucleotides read TGTGCCAGCAGTTACTGGGGCGGCAGCTCTGGGGCCAACGTCCTGACTTTC. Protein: CASSYWGGSSGANVLTF.

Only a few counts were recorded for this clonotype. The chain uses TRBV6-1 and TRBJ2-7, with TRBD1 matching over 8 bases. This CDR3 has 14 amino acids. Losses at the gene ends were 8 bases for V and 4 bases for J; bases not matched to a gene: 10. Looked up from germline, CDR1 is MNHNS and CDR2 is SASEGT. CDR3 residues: CASWAGTGHYEQYF. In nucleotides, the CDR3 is TGTGCCAGCTGGGCCGGGACAGGCCATTACGAGCAGTACTTC.

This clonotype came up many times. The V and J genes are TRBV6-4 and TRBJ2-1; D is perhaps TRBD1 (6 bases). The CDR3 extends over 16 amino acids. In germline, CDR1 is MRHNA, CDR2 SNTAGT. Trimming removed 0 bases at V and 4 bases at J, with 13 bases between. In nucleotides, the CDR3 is TGTGCCAGCAGTGACTCGGTAGGCAGGGGATACAATGAGCAGTTCTTC. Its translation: CASSDSVGRGYNEQFF.

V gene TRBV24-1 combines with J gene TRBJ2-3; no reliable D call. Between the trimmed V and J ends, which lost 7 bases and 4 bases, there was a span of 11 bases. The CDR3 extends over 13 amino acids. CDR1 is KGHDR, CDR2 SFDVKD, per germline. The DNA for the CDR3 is TGTGCCACCAGCGCCGTATCTGCAGATACGCAGTATTTT. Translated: CATSAVSADTQYF.

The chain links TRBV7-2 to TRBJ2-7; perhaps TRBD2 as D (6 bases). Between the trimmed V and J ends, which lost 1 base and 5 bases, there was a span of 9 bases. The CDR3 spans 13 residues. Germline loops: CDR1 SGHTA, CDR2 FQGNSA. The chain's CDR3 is CASSLGGGNEQYF. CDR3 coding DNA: TGTGCCAGCAGCTTAGGTGGGGGGAACGAGCAGTACTTC.

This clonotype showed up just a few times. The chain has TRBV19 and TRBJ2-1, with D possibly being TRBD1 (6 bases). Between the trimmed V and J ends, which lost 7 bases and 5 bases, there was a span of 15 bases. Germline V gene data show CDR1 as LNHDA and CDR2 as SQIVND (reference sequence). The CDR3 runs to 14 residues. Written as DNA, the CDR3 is TGTGCCAGTAAGTTGGGCAGGGGTCACAATGAGCAGTTCTTC. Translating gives CASKLGRGHNEQFF.

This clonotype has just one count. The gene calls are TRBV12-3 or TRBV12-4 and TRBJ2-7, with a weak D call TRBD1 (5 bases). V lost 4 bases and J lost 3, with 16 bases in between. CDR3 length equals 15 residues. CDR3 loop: CASSSQGTLGYEQYF. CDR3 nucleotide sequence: TGTGCCAGCAGTTCCCAGGGAACCCTGGGCTACGAGCAGTACTTC.

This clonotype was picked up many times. DNA for the CDR3: TGTGCCAGCAGCTTAGGAGGGGGGCGGACAGATACGCAGTATTTT. Protein product: CASSLGGGRTDTQYF. The chain is built from TRBV7-6 and TRBJ2-3; tentatively, D is TRBD1 or TRBD2 (6 bases each). This CDR3 contains 15 residues. The V gene's germline CDR1 is SGHVS and CDR2 FNYEAQ. Trimming removed 1 base at V and 3 bases at J, with 11 bases between.

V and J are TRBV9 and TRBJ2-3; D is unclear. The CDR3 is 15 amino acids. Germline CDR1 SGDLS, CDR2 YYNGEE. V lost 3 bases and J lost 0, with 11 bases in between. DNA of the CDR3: TGTGCCAGCAGCGCGGACCTTGTTAGCACAGATACGCAGTATTTT. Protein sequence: CASSADLVSTDTQYF.

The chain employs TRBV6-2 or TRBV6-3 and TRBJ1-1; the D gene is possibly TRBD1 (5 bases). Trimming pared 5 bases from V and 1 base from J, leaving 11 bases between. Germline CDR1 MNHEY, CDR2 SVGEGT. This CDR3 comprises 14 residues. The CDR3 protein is CASSQWGRNTEAFF. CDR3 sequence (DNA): TGTGCCAGCAGTCAGTGGGGCAGGAACACTGAAGCTTTCTTT.